This T cell receptor (beta chain) emerged from a study of shared clonotypes between healthy human individuals. The CDR3 runs to 14 residues. V lost 2 bases and J 4 bases, leaving 14 bases between the germline ends. Per germline, CDR1 GTSNPN and CDR2 SVGIG (reference sequence). Generated by immunoSEQ multiplex PCR, the TCRdb table keeps only in-frame clones and is missing some. Of roughly 2.6 million clones in the sample, approximately 94% were seen once. The J gene is TRBJ1-1, the V gene TRBV30; perhaps TRBD1 as D (6 bases). The material sequenced was naive CD4+ T cells sorted from blood. Specified subset: CD45RA+ positively selected. The receptor comes from a young man in good health. CDR3 sequence: CAWSISGAATEAFF. CDR3 nucleotides: TGTGCCTGGAGTATCTCGGGGGCGGCCACTGAAGCTTTCTTT.